This T cell receptor beta chain was found in a study of T cell clonotyping in hematopoietic cell transplantation. Profiled with immunoSEQ multiplex PCR; TCRdb holds only in-frame clones, not every one. The table records 15,000 to 20,000 clones, more than 70% of them present only once. This CDR3 has 17 amino acids. V lost 6 bases and J lost 4; bases outside the gene matches: 9. Germline V gene data show CDR1 as MDHEN and CDR2 as SYDVKM. This sequence joins TRBV28 and TRBJ2-2; TRBD2 agrees at 12 bases. The TCR sequence derives from a male patient aged 55 to 70 who had an allogeneic stem cell transplant from a related donor, so the T cells may come from the graft donor. Some clones in this sample may be carry-over from other donors' samples. Sequences were derived from PBMCs, sampled 100 days after allogeneic stem cell transplant. The CDR3 DNA reads as TGTGCCAGCAGGTACCCTCTAGCGGGGGGGCGCACCGGGGAGCTGTTTTTT. It encodes CASRYPLAGGRTGELFF.